The table lists the clone carrying this TCR beta chain with a few counts. Other DNA sequences in this sample translate to the same CDR3. A multiplex PCR was run with 60 Vbeta primers and 13 Jbeta primers. TCRdb's table, derived via immunoSEQ multiplex PCR, lists solely in-frame clones and lacks some. The table records over 45,000 clones, 81% of them present only once. The CDR3 runs to 15 residues. V was clipped by 6 bases and J by 1 base; unmatched bases: 5. From germline, CDR1 is MNHNS and CDR2 SASEGT. This sample stems from a study of cytomegalovirus exposure and HLA in healthy donors. This sequence joins TRBV6-1 and TRBJ1-5; TRBD1 matches at 8 bases. Sequences were obtained from PBMCs. The clonotype comes from a boy under 18 in good health and CMV-seropositive. In nucleotides, the CDR3 is TGTGCCAGCAGGGACAGGGATGGGAGCAATCAGCCCCAGCATTTT. It specifies CASRDRDGSNQPQHF.